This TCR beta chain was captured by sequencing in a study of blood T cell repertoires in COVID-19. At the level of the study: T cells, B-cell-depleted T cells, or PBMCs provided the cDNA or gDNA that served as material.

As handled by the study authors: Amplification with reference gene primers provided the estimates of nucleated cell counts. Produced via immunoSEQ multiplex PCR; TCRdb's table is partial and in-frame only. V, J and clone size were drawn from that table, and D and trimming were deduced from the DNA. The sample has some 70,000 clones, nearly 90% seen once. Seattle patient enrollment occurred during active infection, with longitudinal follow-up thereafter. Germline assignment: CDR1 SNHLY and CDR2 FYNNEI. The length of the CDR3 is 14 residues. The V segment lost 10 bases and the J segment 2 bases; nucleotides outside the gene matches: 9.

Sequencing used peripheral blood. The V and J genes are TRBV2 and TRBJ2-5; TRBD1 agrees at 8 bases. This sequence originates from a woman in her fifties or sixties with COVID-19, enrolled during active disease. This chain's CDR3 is CATRRTGTQETQYF. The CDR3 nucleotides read TGTGCCACCCGACGGACAGGGACACAAGAGACCCAGTACTTC.